One sample yielded the 30 T cell receptor beta chains listed below, sequenced in a study of beta chain features in type 1 diabetes. The study reverse transcribed the entire isolated RNA, so it sequenced expressed TCRB transcripts. Produced via immunoSEQ multiplex PCR; TCRdb's table is partial and in-frame only. The sample yields 150,000 or so clones, 7.5% to 10% seen once. Material for sequencing was central memory CD4+ T cells from blood. These receptors all stem from a woman younger than 35 in good health.

The rearrangement uses TRBV5-6 and TRBJ1-5; TRBD1 might be the D (5 bases). Germline V CDR1 and CDR2: SGHDT, YYEEEE. The CDR3 contains 17 residues. V gave up 2 bases and J gave up 2 bases, with 17 bases separating them. The chain's CDR3 is CASSFGGMAAGNQPQHF. The CDR3 bases are TGTGCCAGCAGCTTCGGGGGAATGGCAGCGGGCAATCAGCCCCAGCATTTT.

This clone was counted only a few times. V usage is TRBV6-1 and J usage is TRBJ2-5; a weak D match, TRBD1 (6 bases). Trimming removed 5 bases from V and 5 bases from J, with 12 bases in between. The CDR3 runs 13 residues. CDR1 and CDR2 (germline): MNHNS, SASEGT. This CDR3 reads CASSWQGWETQYF. Here the CDR3 DNA reads TGTGCCAGCAGTTGGCAGGGGTGGGAGACCCAGTACTTC.

The V gene is TRBV4-1, the J gene TRBJ2-1; 7 bases fit TRBD2. The CDR3 has 15 residues. Unmatched junction bases numbered 8, after V lost 1 base and J lost 8 bases. CDR1 and CDR2 from the germline V gene are MGHRA and YSYEKL. The CDR3: CASSQVSAGVDEQFF. For the CDR3, the DNA is TGCGCCAGCAGCCAAGTTAGCGCGGGAGTGGATGAGCAGTTCTTC.

The chain is built from TRBV11-2 and TRBJ2-4, with D possibly being TRBD2 (6 bases). Trimming took 6 bases from V and 11 from J, leaving 11 bases between them. The CDR3 is 11 residues long. Germline-derived CDR1 and CDR2 are SGHAT and FQNNGV. The CDR3 spells CASSYSGVQYF. As DNA, the CDR3 is TGTGCCAGCAGTTATTCGGGGGTTCAGTACTTC.

As to this clone: The same CDR3 also results from other DNA sequences found in this sample. The gene calls are TRBV5-1 and TRBJ2-5; TRBD2 matches 12 bases. Unmatched junction bases numbered 3, after V lost 5 bases and J lost 4 bases. Germline CDR1 and CDR2: SGHRS and YFSETQ. The CDR3 runs 14 residues. The CDR3 DNA reads as TGCGCCAGCAGACCGGGACTAGCGGGAGAGACCCAGTACTTC. Encoded protein: CASRPGLAGETQYF.

The V and J genes are TRBV11-3 and TRBJ2-7, with 10 nucleotides matching TRBD2. Germline CDR1 and CDR2: SGHNT and YENEEA. The CDR3 runs 14 residues. The trim removed 5 bases at V and 3 bases at J, leaving 4 bases unmatched. DNA for the CDR3: TGTGCCAGCAGCAATAGCGGGAGGTACTACGAGCAGTACTTC. It specifies CASSNSGRYYEQYF. The variable domain in full, with the rest retrieved from reference TRBV11-3 and TRBJ2-7, is EAGVVQSPRYKIIEKKQPVAFWCNPISGHNTLYWYLQNLGQGPELLIRYENEEAVDDSQLPKDRFSAERLKGVDSTLKIQPAELGDSAVYLCASSNSGRYYEQYFGPGTRLTVT.

The rearrangement links TRBV9 to TRBJ2-1; TRBD2 matches at 13 bases. CDR1 and CDR2 (germline): SGDLS, YYNGEE. There are 18 residues in the CDR3. V lost 2 bases and J lost 8; bases outside the gene matches: 13. The CDR3 nucleotides are TGTGCCAGCAGCGTCGAACCCCAGGGACTAGCGGGATCCCATGAGCAGTTCTTC. Its translation is CASSVEPQGLAGSHEQFF.

V is TRBV30 and J is TRBJ1-5, with D possibly being TRBD1 (5 bases). Germline V CDR1 and CDR2: GTSNPN, SVGIG (reference sequence). Trimming removed 2 bases from V and 7 bases from J, with 18 bases in between. The CDR3 totals 15 residues. Here the CDR3 reads CAWSNSLGGRQPQHF. CDR3 DNA: TGTGCCTGGAGTAACAGCCTGGGGGGTAGGCAGCCCCAGCATTTT.

This clone was observed a handful of times. V gene TRBV9 combines with J gene TRBJ1-2; D gene unclear. CDR1 and CDR2 (germline): SGDLS, YYNGEE. The CDR3 has 14 amino acids. The ends were cut back, 0 bases at V and 8 bases at J, with 14 bases in the middle. CDR3 sequence (DNA): TGTGCCAGCAGCGTAGCTACAACAGCGGGAGGCTACACCTTC. It is translated as CASSVATTAGGYTF.

This clone was counted a few times. V is TRBV2 and J is TRBJ2-2, with a possible D match to TRBD2 (5 bases). The length of the CDR3 is 15 residues. Germline assignment: CDR1 SNHLY and CDR2 FYNNEI. The ends were cut back, 0 bases at V and 6 bases at J, with 11 bases in the middle. The CDR3 is CASSEALRGAGELFF. The DNA for the CDR3 is TGTGCCAGCAGTGAAGCGCTTCGGGGAGCCGGGGAGCTGTTTTTT.

The V call is TRBV5-4, the J call TRBJ2-7; TRBD2 agrees at 12 bases. Germline V gene sequence: CDR1 SGHNT, CDR2 YYREEE (reference sequence). With 1 base clipped from V and 4 bases from J, the junction kept 3 bases outside the gene matches. The length of the CDR3 is 15 residues. The CDR3 nucleotides are TGTGCCAGCAGCTTGAGACTAGCGGGAGAGTACGAGCAGTACTTC. As protein: CASSLRLAGEYEQYF.

The rearrangement joins TRBV7-2 to TRBJ1-1; D call uncertain. V was shortened by 1 base and J by 1 base, with 10 bases between the two germline ends. The CDR3 spans 15 residues. Per the germline V gene, CDR1 is SGHTA and CDR2 is FQGNSA. The CDR3 sequence: CASSLGMAGNTEAFF. For the CDR3, the DNA is TGTGCCAGCAGCTTAGGTATGGCAGGGAACACTGAAGCTTTCTTT.

V gene TRBV23-1 combines with J gene TRBJ2-5; D perhaps matches TRBD2 (6 bases). TRBV23-1 is an ORF, and what it does is uncertain. V was trimmed by 8 bases and J by 4 bases, leaving 20 bases between them. The CDR3 totals 15 residues. CDR3 region: CASPPQCGTPETQYF. The CDR3 DNA sequence: TGCGCCAGCCCCCCTCAGTGCGGGACCCCAGAGACCCAGTACTTC.

The J gene is TRBJ2-1, the V gene TRBV30, with TRBD2 as a possible D gene (6 bases). Germline V lookup: CDR1 GTSNPN, CDR2 SVGIG (reference sequence). CDR3 size: 13 residues. Trimming stripped 4 bases from V and 8 bases from J, with 15 bases between. Written as DNA, the CDR3 is TGTGCCTGGAATATATGGGGGGTCGATGAGCAGTTCTTC. This gives the protein CAWNIWGVDEQFF.

This clone was detected a few times. The rearrangement joins TRBV5-1 to TRBJ1-5; D may be TRBD1 (6 bases). Deletions cut 4 bases from V and 2 bases from J, with 16 bases between. From germline, CDR1 is SGHRS and CDR2 YFSETQ. CDR3 length: 16 amino acids. In DNA form, the CDR3 reads TGCGCCAGCAGCCTGGGCAGTGGGGGCGGCAATCAGCCCCAGCATTTT. This sequence encodes CASSLGSGGGNQPQHF.

The chain has TRBV7-3 and TRBJ2-3; D is possibly TRBD2 (6 bases). The CDR3 covers 17 residues. V was clipped by 1 base and J by 1 base, with 15 bases between them. The germline gives CDR1 SGHTA, CDR2 FQGTGA. The CDR3 region is CASSLNSGRGGTDTQYF. DNA of the CDR3: TGTGCCAGCAGCTTAAATTCCGGGCGGGGCGGCACAGATACGCAGTATTTT.

In its sample, this clone was seen a few times. The rearrangement uses TRBV6-5 and TRBJ2-7; 9 nucleotides agree with TRBD1. Germline CDR1 reads MNHEY; CDR2 reads SVGAGI. The CDR3 runs 16 residues. V gave up 2 bases and J gave up 3 bases; unmatched junction bases: 8. The CDR3 coding sequence is TGTGCCAGCAGTTACGGGGGACAGGGACGTAACTACGAGCAGTACTTC. Amino acid sequence: CASSYGGQGRNYEQYF.

V and J are TRBV29-1 and TRBJ2-1, with 9 bases that match TRBD2. CDR1 SQVTM and CDR2 ANQGSEA come from the germline V gene. The length of the CDR3 is 17 residues. Trimming removed 6 bases from V and 9 bases from J; junction bases left unmatched: 21. The CDR3 reads CSVLLSSRGLAIAEQFF. CDR3 nucleotides: TGCAGCGTCCTACTATCTAGTCGCGGACTAGCGATTGCTGAGCAGTTCTTC.

The chain is built from TRBV13 and TRBJ2-7, with a tentative D call TRBD1 (5 bases). The CDR3 is 14 amino acids. Germline CDR1 is PRHDT and CDR2 is FYEKMQ (reference sequence). V lost 2 bases, J lost 2 bases, and 10 bases lay in between. This CDR3 reads CASSLSGWTYEQYF. The CDR3 DNA reads TGTGCCAGCAGCTTATCAGGGTGGACCTACGAGCAGTACTTC.

Details on this clone: Within the sample, other DNA sequences also encode this same CDR3. The chain links TRBV2 to TRBJ1-1; 11 bases line up with TRBD1. In germline, CDR1 is SNHLY, CDR2 FYNNEI. J was trimmed by 4 bases and V by 6 bases; bases with no gene match: 1. The CDR3 runs 13 residues. The CDR3 sequence: CASSGTGGTEAFF. CDR3 nucleotides: TGTGCCAGCAGCGGGACAGGGGGCACTGAAGCTTTCTTT.

The chain recombines TRBV18 with TRBJ2-7; D unresolved. V was shortened by 6 bases and J by 7 bases, with 22 bases between the two germline ends. The CDR3 has 15 residues. Per germline, CDR1 KGHSH and CDR2 LQKENI. This chain's CDR3 is CASSPTTVSFEEQYF. The CDR3 region has the DNA TGTGCCAGCTCCCCTACAACAGTCAGCTTCGAGGAGCAGTACTTC.

In this sample, this clone turned up a few times. The chain links TRBV7-9 to TRBJ2-5; perhaps TRBD1 as D (5 bases). CDR1 is SEHNR, CDR2 FQNEAQ, per germline (reference sequence). CDR3 length: 15 residues. V lost 1 base, J lost 0 bases, and 9 bases lay in between. CDR3 amino acids: CASSLGQGYQETQYF. CDR3 DNA sequence: TGTGCCAGCAGCTTAGGGCAGGGCTACCAAGAGACCCAGTACTTC.

This clone came up a few times. The chain uses TRBV7-2 and TRBJ2-3; 7 nucleotides line up with TRBD2. CDR1 and CDR2 (germline): SGHTA, FQGNSA. The junction had 4 bases not matched to a gene; V was cut back by 1 base and J by 0 bases. There are 16 residues in the CDR3. The CDR3 region has the DNA TGTGCCAGCAGCTTAGGCCCTAGCGGCAGCACAGATACGCAGTATTTT. Residues: CASSLGPSGSTDTQYF.

This clone was counted a few times. The V and J genes are TRBV15 and TRBJ2-2, with a weak D call TRBD1 (5 bases). Germline CDR1 LNHNV, CDR2 YYDKDF (reference sequence). This CDR3 spans 14 amino acids. Trimming stripped 1 base from V and 5 bases from J, with 8 bases between. The CDR3 protein is CATSRVQGTGELFF. The CDR3 DNA reads TGTGCCACCAGCAGAGTCCAGGGAACCGGGGAGCTGTTTTTT. Full variable domain (remainder filled in from reference TRBV15 and TRBJ2-2): DAMVIQNPRYQVTQFGKPVTLSCSQTLNHNVMYWYQQKSSQAPKLLFHYYDKDFNNEADTPDNFQSRRPNTSFCFLDIRSPGLGDTAMYLCATSRVQGTGELFFGEGSRLTVL.

There are a few counts of this clone. In nucleotides, the CDR3 is TGTGCCAGCAGCCGACAGGGCAATCAGCCCCAGCATTTT. The encoded protein is CASSRQGNQPQHF. The rearrangement joins TRBV6-6 to TRBJ1-5; D is perhaps TRBD1 (6 bases). Germline assignment: CDR1 MNHNY and CDR2 SVGAGI (reference sequence). The CDR3 loop spans 13 amino acids. Trimming took off 6 bases at V and 2 bases at J, with 8 bases between the two ends.

The chain carries TRBV2 and TRBJ2-5; possibly TRBD2 for D (5 bases). Germline V gives CDR1 SNHLY, CDR2 FYNNEI. This CDR3 region has 12 residues. V lost 8 bases, J lost 5 bases, and 12 bases lay in between. CDR3 region: CASCSEEETQYF. In DNA, the CDR3 is TGTGCCAGCTGTAGCGAGGAGGAGACCCAGTACTTC.

This clone was seen more than once but under ten times. The V gene is TRBV18, the J gene TRBJ1-1; D gene uncertain. Germline assignment: CDR1 KGHSH and CDR2 LQKENI. V dropped 1 base and J dropped 4 bases, with 7 bases sitting between them. The CDR3 runs to 13 residues. The DNA for the CDR3 is TGTGCCAGCTCACCACGGCAGATCACTGAAGCTTTCTTT. Amino acid sequence: CASSPRQITEAFF.

This clone was counted a few times. The rearrangement joins TRBV27 to TRBJ2-7; 9 positions match TRBD2. Germline V gene data show CDR1 as MNHEY and CDR2 as SMNVEV (reference sequence). J gave up 1 base and V 4 bases, and 2 bases lay outside the gene matches. This CDR3 comprises 14 residues. DNA of the CDR3: TGTGCCAGCAGTTCTAGCGGGATTTCCTACGAGCAGTACTTC. Translating it yields CASSSSGISYEQYF.

The chain has TRBV19 and TRBJ1-1; no firm D call. Germline loops: CDR1 LNHDA, CDR2 SQIVND (reference sequence). CDR3 length: 16 residues. Trimming cost V 4 bases and J 0 bases, with 15 bases left between them. As DNA, the CDR3 is TGTGCCAGTAGTAGGTCCGGGAGCCGGATGAACACTGAAGCTTTCTTT. Its translation: CASSRSGSRMNTEAFF.

The chain links TRBV18 to TRBJ1-2, with D perhaps TRBD1 (5 bases). V lost 6 bases, J lost 2 bases, and 19 bases lay in between. There are 16 residues in the CDR3. The germline V gene has CDR1 KGHSH and CDR2 LQKENI. CDR3 residues: CASSQSQGRGNYGYTF. CDR3 DNA: TGTGCCAGCTCGCAAAGCCAGGGCCGGGGGAACTATGGCTACACCTTC.